The rows below give T cell receptor beta chains drawn from one sample of a study of OX40 agonist ivuxolimab in advanced cancers. The protocol was immunoSEQ multiplex PCR, while the TCRdb copy is restricted to in-frame clones and leaves out a portion. The table includes around 60,000 clones, 75% to 90% detected once. The sequenced sample was CD4+ or CD8+ T cells sorted from blood, obtained in a trial of the OX40 agonist ivuxolimab. These TCRs come from an adult with an advanced solid tumor such as melanoma, head and neck, liver or kidney cancer. CDR3s include the opening cysteine and the closing phenylalanine or tryptophan. The order of the fields is J gene, V gene, D gene, clone size, CDR3 DNA, CDR3 protein. The D gene is left open where the match is weak. Clone size is not always given. Where it is, it says once, few, many or a class for expanded clones.

J gene: TRBJ1-6; V gene: TRBV4-2; D gene: TRBD1; clone size: .; CDR3 DNA: TGTGCCAGCAGCCAAGAGGCAGGGGGGATTAATTCACCCCTCCACTTT; CDR3 protein: CASSQEAGGINSPLHF
J gene: TRBJ1-1; V gene: TRBV5-1; D gene: .; clone size: .; CDR3 DNA: TGCGCCAGCAGCCCGGCAGCCAATCTGAACACTGAAGCTTTCTTT; CDR3 protein: CASSPAANLNTEAFF
J gene: TRBJ2-1; V gene: TRBV7-2; D gene: TRBD1; clone size: once; CDR3 DNA: TGTGCCAGCAGCTTAGCACAGGGGCCCACCTACAATGAGCAGTTCTTC; CDR3 protein: CASSLAQGPTYNEQFF
J gene: TRBJ1-4; V gene: TRBV4-2; D gene: .; clone size: .; CDR3 DNA: TGTGCCAGCAGTCTACGGGGGCACGAAAAACTGTTTTTT; CDR3 protein: CASSLRGHEKLFF
J gene: TRBJ1-5; V gene: TRBV6-6; D gene: .; clone size: .; CDR3 DNA: TGTGCCAGCAGCTTCTCGACTGGTCAGCAGCCCCAGCATTTT; CDR3 protein: CASSFSTGQQPQHF
J gene: TRBJ1-6; V gene: TRBV2; D gene: .; clone size: .; CDR3 DNA: TGTGCCAGCAGTGGGACCGTGGAGAATTCACCCCTCCACTTT; CDR3 protein: CASSGTVENSPLHF
J gene: TRBJ1-6; V gene: TRBV28; D gene: .; clone size: .; CDR3 DNA: TGTGCCAGCAGTTTCGGTGGACGACCCCTCCACTTT; CDR3 protein: CASSFGGRPLHF
J gene: TRBJ2-7; V gene: TRBV7-2; D gene: .; clone size: once; CDR3 DNA: TGTGCCAGCAGCTTAGCCGGGAACCCTTCCGTGGAGCAGTACTTC; CDR3 protein: CASSLAGNPSVEQYF
J gene: TRBJ1-4; V gene: TRBV27; D gene: TRBD1; clone size: .; CDR3 DNA: TGTGCCAGCAGTTCCCACTCAGGGGGCGTTGGCGAAAAACTGTTTTTT; CDR3 protein: CASSSHSGGVGEKLFF
J gene: TRBJ2-6; V gene: TRBV7-9; D gene: TRBD1; clone size: .; CDR3 DNA: TGTGCCAGCAGCTCGCCGACAGGGGCACCCTCTGGGGCCAACGTCCTGACTTTC; CDR3 protein: CASSSPTGAPSGANVLTF
J gene: TRBJ2-5; V gene: TRBV5-1; D gene: TRBD2; clone size: .; CDR3 DNA: TGCGCCAGCAGCTTGAGTTCTAGCGGAAAAGAGACCCAGTACTTC; CDR3 protein: CASSLSSSGKETQYF
J gene: TRBJ1-5; V gene: TRBV18; D gene: TRBD1; clone size: .; CDR3 DNA: TGTGCCAGCTCACCGGGACAGGGAAATCAGCCCCAGCATTTT; CDR3 protein: CASSPGQGNQPQHF
J gene: TRBJ2-1; V gene: TRBV5-1; D gene: TRBD1; clone size: .; CDR3 DNA: TGCGCCAGCAGCCCGCGTCCGGCCGGGACAGGGGACATCGGTGAGCAGTTCTTC; CDR3 protein: CASSPRPAGTGDIGEQFF
J gene: TRBJ2-5; V gene: TRBV5-1; D gene: .; clone size: .; CDR3 DNA: TGTGCCAGCAGCTTGGCGTCGGGGAGAGAGACCCAGTACTTC; CDR3 protein: CASSLASGRETQYF
J gene: TRBJ1-5; V gene: TRBV18; D gene: .; clone size: .; CDR3 DNA: TGTGCCAGCTCACTTCACCGCGGCAATCAGCCCCAGCATTTT; CDR3 protein: CASSLHRGNQPQHF
J gene: TRBJ2-3; V gene: TRBV30; D gene: TRBD2; clone size: few; CDR3 DNA: TGTGCCTGGAGTGTACTTGGTAGCGGGAGATCGGATACGCAGTATTTT; CDR3 protein: CAWSVLGSGRSDTQYF
J gene: TRBJ2-5; V gene: TRBV11-2; D gene: .; clone size: .; CDR3 DNA: TGTGCCAGCAGTAAACAGTGGGCCTCCCAAGAGACCCAGTACTTC; CDR3 protein: CASSKQWASQETQYF
J gene: TRBJ2-1; V gene: TRBV5-1; D gene: .; clone size: .; CDR3 DNA: TGCGCCAGCAGCTTGACCGTGGTTGGGTCGGGTAATGAGCAGTTCTTC; CDR3 protein: CASSLTVVGSGNEQFF
J gene: TRBJ2-7; V gene: TRBV28; D gene: TRBD2; clone size: .; CDR3 DNA: TGTGCCAGCAGTTGGACTAGCGGAACATACGAGCAGTACTTC; CDR3 protein: CASSWTSGTYEQYF
J gene: TRBJ2-6; V gene: TRBV18; D gene: TRBD1; clone size: .; CDR3 DNA: TGTGCCAGCTCACCACGCAGGGGGCTATTTTCTGGGGCCAACGTCCTGACTTTC; CDR3 protein: CASSPRRGLFSGANVLTF
J gene: TRBJ1-2; V gene: TRBV25-1; D gene: TRBD1; clone size: few; CDR3 DNA: TGTGCCAGCATCGGGACAGGAGTCCCAGGGCCGCAGGGCTACACCTTC; CDR3 protein: CASIGTGVPGPQGYTF
J gene: TRBJ2-5; V gene: TRBV28; D gene: TRBD2; clone size: .; CDR3 DNA: TGTGCCAGCAGCCGTGCGCAGCTAGCGGGGCCCCAAGAGACCCAGTACTTC; CDR3 protein: CASSRAQLAGPQETQYF
J gene: TRBJ1-5; V gene: TRBV28; D gene: .; clone size: .; CDR3 DNA: TGTGCCAGCAGGAGATGGGGTCATAGCAATCAGCCCCAGCATTTT; CDR3 protein: CASRRWGHSNQPQHF
J gene: TRBJ2-5; V gene: TRBV30; D gene: TRBD1; clone size: .; CDR3 DNA: TGTGCCTGGAGTCCCCGACAGGGAGTACAAGAGACCCAGTACTTC; CDR3 protein: CAWSPRQGVQETQYF
J gene: TRBJ2-3; V gene: TRBV2; D gene: .; clone size: .; CDR3 DNA: TGTGCCAGCACCAAGCGGAGAGCTAGCACAGATACGCAGTATTTT; CDR3 protein: CASTKRRASTDTQYF
J gene: TRBJ1-2; V gene: TRBV29-1; D gene: .; clone size: .; CDR3 DNA: TGCAGCGCCCCGACCGGTGGCTATGGCTACACCTTC; CDR3 protein: CSAPTGGYGYTF
J gene: TRBJ2-7; V gene: TRBV7-9; D gene: .; clone size: .; CDR3 DNA: TGTGCCAGCAGCTTATTTGGGTACTCCTACGAGCAGTACTTC; CDR3 protein: CASSLFGYSYEQYF
J gene: TRBJ1-2; V gene: TRBV9; D gene: .; clone size: .; CDR3 DNA: TGTGCCAGCACCCCGGGGGGCTTTGCTAACTATGGCTACACCTTC; CDR3 protein: CASTPGGFANYGYTF
J gene: TRBJ1-2; V gene: TRBV4-1; D gene: .; clone size: .; CDR3 DNA: TGCGCCAGCAGCCAAGACAGCTCTAACTATGGCTACACCTTC; CDR3 protein: CASSQDSSNYGYTF
J gene: TRBJ2-1; V gene: TRBV18; D gene: TRBD2; clone size: .; CDR3 DNA: TGTGCCAGCTCTCAGGGACTAGCGGGAGATAATGAGCAGTTCTTC; CDR3 protein: CASSQGLAGDNEQFF
J gene: TRBJ2-3; V gene: TRBV30; D gene: TRBD2; clone size: .; CDR3 DNA: TGTGCCTGGAGTGTCGAGTCTAGCGGGAGTAAAACTAGCACAGATACGCAGTATTTT; CDR3 protein: CAWSVESSGSKTSTDTQYF
J gene: TRBJ1-5; V gene: TRBV19; D gene: .; clone size: .; CDR3 DNA: TGTGCCAGTAGAGGGGCCAGGAGGGAGCCCCAGCATTTT; CDR3 protein: CASRGARREPQHF
J gene: TRBJ1-2; V gene: TRBV5-1; D gene: .; clone size: .; CDR3 DNA: TGCGCCAGCAGCTTAATAACGGGCCGTGGTCAAGGCTACACCTTC; CDR3 protein: CASSLITGRGQGYTF
J gene: TRBJ1-4; V gene: TRBV4-1; D gene: .; clone size: .; CDR3 DNA: TGCGCCAGCAGCCAAGCGTCGTCTCTCAGTGGGGAAAAACTGTTTTTT; CDR3 protein: CASSQASSLSGEKLFF
J gene: TRBJ2-3; V gene: TRBV6-5; D gene: TRBD1; clone size: few; CDR3 DNA: TGTGCCAGCAGTTACTCCGGGACAGGGGGCACAGATACGCAGTATTTT; CDR3 protein: CASSYSGTGGTDTQYF
J gene: TRBJ2-3; V gene: TRBV5-6; D gene: .; clone size: .; CDR3 DNA: TGTGCCAGCAGCTTGTCCCCCTGGGGGCTCACAGATACGCAGTATTTT; CDR3 protein: CASSLSPWGLTDTQYF
J gene: TRBJ2-1; V gene: TRBV15; D gene: TRBD2; clone size: .; CDR3 DNA: TGTGCCACCACCCCGGGACTAGAGAACTACAATGAGCAGTTCTTC; CDR3 protein: CATTPGLENYNEQFF
J gene: TRBJ1-4; V gene: TRBV5-1; D gene: .; clone size: .; CDR3 DNA: TGCGCCAGCAGCTTGTCCCATCCCGGTAGGGGGGGTGAAAAACTGTTTTTT; CDR3 protein: CASSLSHPGRGGEKLFF
J gene: TRBJ2-5; V gene: TRBV19; D gene: .; clone size: .; CDR3 DNA: TGTGCCAGTCGAACAGGGCTGACCCAGTACTTC; CDR3 protein: CASRTGLTQYF